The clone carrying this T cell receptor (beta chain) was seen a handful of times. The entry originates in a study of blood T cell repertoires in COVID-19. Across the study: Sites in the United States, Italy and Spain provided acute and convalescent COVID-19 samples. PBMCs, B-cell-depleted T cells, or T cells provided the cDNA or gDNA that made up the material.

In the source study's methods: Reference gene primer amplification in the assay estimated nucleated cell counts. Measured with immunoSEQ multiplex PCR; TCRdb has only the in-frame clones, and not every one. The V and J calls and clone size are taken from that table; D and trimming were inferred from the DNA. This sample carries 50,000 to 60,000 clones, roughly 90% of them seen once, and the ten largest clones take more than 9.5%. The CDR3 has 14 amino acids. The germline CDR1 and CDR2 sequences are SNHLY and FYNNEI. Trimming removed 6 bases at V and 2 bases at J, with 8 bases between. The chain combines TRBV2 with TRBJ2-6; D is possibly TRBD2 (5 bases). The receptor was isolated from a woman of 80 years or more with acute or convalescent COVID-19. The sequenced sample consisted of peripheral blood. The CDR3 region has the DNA TGTGCCAGCAGAAAGGGAGCTGGGGCCAACGTCCTGACTTTC. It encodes CASRKGAGANVLTF.